This T cell receptor (beta chain) was captured by sequencing in a study of control samples from healthy donors and cancer patients. Clones were read by immunoSEQ multiplex PCR, and TCRdb kept only the in-frame ones, dropping some. The table includes some 150,000 clones, 80% to 95% detected once. CDR1 is SGHRS, CDR2 YFSETQ, per germline. The CDR3 runs 11 residues. Between the trimmed V and J ends, which lost 1 base and 7 bases, there was a span of 6 bases. J is TRBJ2-7 and V is TRBV5-1; D unclear. The sequence came from a young man in good health. Sequenced: blood. Here the CDR3 reads CASSLRSEQYF. The CDR3 DNA reads as TGCGCCAGCAGCTTGAGGAGTGAGCAGTACTTC.